These 7 T cell receptor beta chains were all obtained from the same sample, sequenced in a study of OX40 agonist ivuxolimab in advanced cancers. Some clones are missing from TCRdb's copy, which holds only in-frame ones; the method was immunoSEQ multiplex PCR. The sample includes under 65,000 clones, roughly nine tenths of them seen just once. The specimen was CD4+ or CD8+ T cells sorted from blood, collected in a trial of the OX40 agonist ivuxolimab. The source is an adult with an advanced solid tumor such as melanoma, head and neck, liver or kidney cancer.

This chain connects TRBV27 to TRBJ2-7; 7 bases line up with TRBD1. V lost 6 bases to trimming and J lost 2 bases; unmatched junction nucleotides: 4. CDR3 length: 13 residues. Per germline, CDR1 MNHEY and CDR2 SMNVEV (reference sequence). The CDR3 DNA reads as TGTGCCAGCAGGGTAGGACAGGCCTACGAGCAGTACTTC. This encodes CASRVGQAYEQYF.

This sequence joins TRBV6-1 and TRBJ1-1; no clear D. The germline V gene has CDR1 MNHNS and CDR2 SASEGT. V was shortened by 7 bases and J by 4 bases, with 10 bases between the two germline ends. This CDR3 has 12 residues. The CDR3 loop is CASTPTVTEAFF. In nucleotides, the CDR3 is TGTGCCAGCACTCCCACTGTCACTGAAGCTTTCTTT.

As to this clone: This specimen includes other DNA sequences encoding the same CDR3. The chain carries TRBV6-5 and TRBJ2-3; the match to TRBD2 covers 8 bases. V shed 6 bases, J shed 0 bases, and the junction held 5 bases outside the gene matches. Germline V gives CDR1 MNHEY, CDR2 SVGAGI. This CDR3 comprises 15 residues. Written as DNA, the CDR3 is TGTGCCAGCAGAGGACTAGCCCCTAGCACAGATACGCAGTATTTT. This sequence encodes CASRGLAPSTDTQYF.

The chain has TRBV15 and TRBJ1-3; D remains ambiguous. With 1 base removed from V and 3 bases from J, the gap between germline ends came to 19 bases. The V gene's germline CDR1 is LNHNV and CDR2 YYDKDF (reference sequence). There are 18 residues in the CDR3. CDR3: CATSRAPPRDKSGNTIYF. The CDR3 DNA is TGTGCCACCAGCAGAGCCCCCCCTCGCGACAAGAGTGGAAACACCATATATTTT.

The chain links TRBV7-2 to TRBJ2-1; 7 nucleotides align to TRBD1. Germline V CDR1 and CDR2: SGHTA, FQGNSA. The CDR3 sequence is 15 residues long. With V trimmed by 6 bases and J by 4 bases, 9 bases remained unmatched. The CDR3 here is CASRPPGQKYNEQFF. For the CDR3, the DNA is TGTGCCAGCAGACCCCCGGGACAGAAATACAATGAGCAGTTCTTC.

The rearrangement joins TRBV19 to TRBJ2-7; 7 positions match TRBD1. The trim removed 7 bases at V and 2 bases at J, leaving 8 bases unmatched. The germline V gene encodes CDR1 LNHDA and CDR2 SQIVND (reference sequence). The CDR3 extends over 14 amino acids. CDR3 sequence (DNA): TGTGCCAGTACCCCTGACAGGGCCACCTACGAGCAGTACTTC. It yields the protein CASTPDRATYEQYF.

A note on this clone: The same CDR3 is also encoded by other DNA sequences in this sample. The chain combines TRBV27 with TRBJ1-5, with D possibly TRBD1 on 5 matching bases. Trimming took off 2 bases at V and 3 bases at J, with 8 bases between the two ends. The CDR3 contains 14 residues. Germline V gene lookup returns CDR1 MNHEY and CDR2 SMNVEV (reference sequence). The CDR3: CASSLQGVNQPQHF. The CDR3 DNA sequence: TGTGCCAGCAGTTTACAGGGTGTCAATCAGCCCCAGCATTTT.